The present T cell receptor (beta chain) was sequenced within a study of T cells in Graves' hyperthyroidism and ophthalmopathy. Overall study findings and caveats: The model's output predicted ophthalmopathy at a median of 6.5 months prior to onset.

It was RNA transcripts that yielded the amplified TCR beta CDR3 regions. TCR CDR3 regions were first amplified by RT-PCR with HTBI primers. In TCRdb, the multiplex PCR reads were re-called with MiXCR into one record per CDR3 protein. Of hundreds of thousands of distinct CDR3 sequences listed, 14% are singletons. The CDR3 covers 16 residues. CDR1 is LNHNV, CDR2 YYDKDF, per germline (reference sequence). The ends were cut back, 1 base at V and 0 bases at J, with 10 bases in the middle. The sample holds a few counts of this clonotype. Its specificity is unknown. PBMCs stemmed from under 11 ml fresh peripheral blood.

The source of this sequence is a woman aged 18-29 years with Graves' hyperthyroidism. The J gene is TRBJ2-1, the V gene TRBV15; perhaps TRBD1 as D (6 bases). The sequencing input was blood. The CDR3 protein is CATSRAGQNSYNEQFF. The CDR3 nucleotides are TGTGCCACCAGCAGAGCGGGACAAAACTCCTACAATGAGCAGTTCTTC.